Listed here are 3 T cell receptor beta chains from one sample, sequenced in a study of blood T cell repertoires in COVID-19. Produced via immunoSEQ multiplex PCR; TCRdb's table is partial and in-frame only. The sample contains tens of thousands of clones, 81% of which appear only once. Sequencing used peripheral blood. The source of these receptors is a man aged 65 to 79 with COVID-19, enrolled during active disease.

Only a few counts were recorded for this clone. This chain links TRBV20-1 with TRBJ2-7; weak D call: TRBD1 (5 bases). There are 11 residues in the CDR3. V was cut by 6 bases and J by 6 bases, with 12 bases left in between. In germline, CDR1 is DFQATT, CDR2 SNEGSKA (reference sequence). The CDR3 nucleotides are TGCAGTGCCCGGGCAGGGTTCGAGCAGTACTTC. This sequence encodes CSARAGFEQYF.

This clone occurred once. J is TRBJ2-3 and V is TRBV18, with 10 bases matching TRBD2. The length of the CDR3 is 15 residues. In germline, CDR1 is KGHSH, CDR2 LQKENI. V dropped 3 bases and J dropped 6; count of bases not matched to a gene: 6. CDR3 DNA sequence: TGTGCCAGCTCACCTCGTCTAGCGGGAGTTGATACGCAGTATTTT. Its protein product is CASSPRLAGVDTQYF.

The gene calls are TRBV7-2 and TRBJ2-7; D perhaps matches TRBD2 (6 bases). Germline V gene sequence: CDR1 SGHTA, CDR2 FQGNSA. V lost 4 bases, J lost 6 bases, and 16 bases lay in between. The length of the CDR3 is 14 residues. The CDR3 sequence is CASSWYGSSGEQYF. The CDR3, as DNA: TGTGCCAGCAGCTGGTACGGGAGTTCGGGCGAGCAGTACTTC.